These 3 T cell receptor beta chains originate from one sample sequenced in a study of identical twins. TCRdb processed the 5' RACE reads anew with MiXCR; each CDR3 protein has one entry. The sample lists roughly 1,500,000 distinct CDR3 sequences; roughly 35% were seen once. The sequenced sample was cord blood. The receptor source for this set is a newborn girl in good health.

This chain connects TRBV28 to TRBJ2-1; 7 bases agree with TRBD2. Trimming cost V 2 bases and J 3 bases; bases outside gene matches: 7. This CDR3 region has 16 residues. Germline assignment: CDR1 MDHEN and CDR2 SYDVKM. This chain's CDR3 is CASSLGSGGVYNEQFF. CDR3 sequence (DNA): TGTGCCAGCAGTTTAGGTTCGGGAGGAGTCTACAATGAGCAGTTCTTC.

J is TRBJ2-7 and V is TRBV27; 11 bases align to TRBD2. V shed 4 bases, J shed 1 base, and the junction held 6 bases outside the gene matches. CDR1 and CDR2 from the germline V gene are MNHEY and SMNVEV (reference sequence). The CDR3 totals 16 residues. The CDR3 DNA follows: TGTGCCAGCAGTTCGATAGCGGGGGGGCCTTCCTACGAGCAGTACTTC. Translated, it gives CASSSIAGGPSYEQYF.

CDR3 sequence (DNA): TGTGCCAGCAGTCGGGCCACTAGCCGCTCCTACAATGAGCAGTTCTTC. Protein: CASSRATSRSYNEQFF. The V and J genes are TRBV6-2 or TRBV6-3 and TRBJ2-1, with a tentative D call TRBD2 (6 bases). The CDR3 runs 16 residues. Germline V gives CDR1 MNHEY, CDR2 SVGEGT. The V and J ends lost 5 bases and 0 bases respectively, with 14 bases between them.